One and the same sample provided the 21 T cell receptor beta chains below, sequenced in a study of metastatic and nonmetastatic thyroid tumors. TCRdb re-processed the PCR reads through MiXCR. The table has roughly 30,000 clones, 20% to 25% seen once; the top ten hold roughly 15%. Patients underwent thyroid surgery, and none had received any treatment before it. Sequenced sample: blood. The source of these receptors is a female donor with papillary thyroid cancer or a benign thyroid nodule (not recorded which). Some clones in this sample may be carry-over from other donors' samples.

By its share, this clone is medium-sized. J is TRBJ1-2 and V is TRBV6-1; TRBD1 agrees at 8 bases. The junction had 4 bases not matched to a gene; V was cut back by 6 bases and J by 4 bases. The CDR3 extends over 13 amino acids. Germline assignment: CDR1 MNHNS and CDR2 SASEGT. Here the CDR3 DNA reads TGTGCCAGCAGCTATCAGGGGGCCTATGGCTACACCTTC. Amino acid sequence: CASSYQGAYGYTF.

Remarks on this clone: Germline and junction disagree at one end, which may indicate a read error. The CDR3 coding sequence is TGTGCCAGCAGCCAAGATGAGAATTCATCCCTCCACTTT. This gives the protein CASSQDENSSLHF. The V and J genes are TRBV3-1 and TRBJ1-6, with D unresolved. The length of the CDR3 is 13 residues. The germline CDR1 and CDR2 sequences are LGHDT and YNNKEL (reference sequence).

This clone was picked up many times. A much larger clone differs by one base, so this may be a read error. The chain's CDR3 is CAISDRGGSNYGCTF. The CDR3 DNA sequence: TGTGCCATCAGTGATCGGGGGGGATCTAACTATGGCTGCACCTTC. The V and J genes are TRBV10-3 and TRBJ1-2, with D perhaps matching TRBD1 (5 bases). CDR3 length: 15 amino acids. Germline V gene data show CDR1 as ENHRY and CDR2 as SYGVKD.

This clone was counted at least ten times. CDR3 nucleotide sequence: TGTGCCTGGAGTGCAGGGGTAAATTCACCCCTCCACTTT. Protein sequence: CAWSAGVNSPLHF. The chain carries TRBV30 and TRBJ1-6, with D perhaps TRBD1 (6 bases). Germline V gene sequence: CDR1 GTSNPN, CDR2 SVGIG (reference sequence). The CDR3 covers 13 residues. Trimming cost V 1 base and J 7 bases, with 8 bases left between them.

In its sample, this clone was seen a few times. A read error may explain this, as a much larger clone is one base away. The chain employs TRBV9 and TRBJ2-1; a weak D match, TRBD2 (5 bases). This CDR3 contains 15 residues. The ends were cut back, 3 bases at V and 0 bases at J, with 10 bases in the middle. CDR1 is SGDLS, CDR2 YYNGEE, per germline. CDR3 sequence: CASSAEGSSYNEQFF. The CDR3 DNA is TGTGCCAGCAGCGCAGAAGGGAGCTCCTACAATGAGCAGTTCTTC.

This clone was seen more than once but under ten times. The chain recombines TRBV19 with TRBJ1-1; 10 bases map to TRBD1. This CDR3 region has 14 residues. Germline V gives CDR1 LNHDA, CDR2 SQIVND (reference sequence). Unmatched junction bases numbered 12, after V lost 5 bases and J lost 12 bases. The CDR3 nucleotides read TGTGCCAGTAGTGCCGTGCCGGGACAGGGGAGCACTTTCTTT. Translation: CASSAVPGQGSTFF.

This clone has more than one count but fewer than ten. V is TRBV19 and J is TRBJ1-2; D unresolved. Trimming took 3 bases from V and 0 from J, leaving 8 bases between them. The germline V gene has CDR1 LNHDA and CDR2 SQIVND (reference sequence). CDR3 length: 14 amino acids. CDR3 bases: TGTGCCAGTAGTATCCGGAGATCTAACTATGGCTACACCTTC. As protein: CASSIRRSNYGYTF.

This clone is a singleton in its sample. Sequence at one end of the junction differs from germline and may be a read error. The rearrangement joins TRBV13 to TRBJ2-3; perhaps TRBD1 as D (6 bases). CDR1 and CDR2 (germline): PRHDT, FYEKMQ (reference sequence). The CDR3 has 13 amino acids. The CDR3 spells CAISLVGTYTQYF. In DNA, the CDR3 is TGTGCCATCAGCTTAGTGGGGACATATACGCAGTATTTT.

This clone was counted many times. This chain uses TRBV6-1 with TRBJ1-1; the match to TRBD1 covers 7 bases. CDR3 length equals 13 residues. The ends lost 11 bases at V and 3 bases at J; junction bases unmatched: 9. The germline CDR1 and CDR2 sequences are MNHNS and SASEGT. CDR3 region: CAGGTGADTEAFF. CDR3 nucleotides: TGTGCCGGCGGCACAGGGGCTGACACTGAAGCTTTCTTT.

This rearrangement joins TRBV20-1 to TRBJ2-3, with 10 bases matching TRBD2. V trimming: 3 bases; J trimming: 4 bases; junction bases outside the gene matches: 7. Germline CDR1 DFQATT, CDR2 SNEGSKA (reference sequence). This CDR3 comprises 15 residues. CDR3 coding DNA: TGCAGTGCTAGCGCCACTAGCGGGGTGGCAGATACGCAGTATTTT. Translating it yields CSASATSGVADTQYF.

This clone was counted a few times. This chain joins TRBV6-1 and TRBJ2-2, with a weak D call TRBD2 (6 bases). V lost 5 bases and J lost 4, with 17 bases in between. CDR1 is MNHNS and CDR2 is SASEGT in the germline V gene. This CDR3 has 16 amino acids. CDR3 in DNA: TGTGCCAGCAGTCCGGACTCGGGAGCGGGCACCGGGGAGCTGTTTTTT. Encoded protein: CASSPDSGAGTGELFF.

The table lists this clone with many counts. This specimen includes other DNA sequences encoding the same CDR3. The chain employs TRBV3-1 and TRBJ2-7, with 11 positions matching TRBD2. CDR1 and CDR2 (germline): LGHDT, YNNKEL (reference sequence). V lost 5 bases and J lost 6; bases outside the gene matches: 6. This CDR3 is 14 amino acids long. The DNA for the CDR3 is TGTGCCAGCAGCTCTAGCGGGAGGCGGGGCGAGCAGTACTTC. It codes for CASSSSGRRGEQYF.

The V call is TRBV30, the J call TRBJ1-2, with 8 positions matching TRBD1. The V gene's germline CDR1 is GTSNPN and CDR2 SVGIG (reference sequence). The CDR3 is 14 amino acids. V was pared by 0 bases and J by 7 bases, with 7 bases of the junction left unmatched. Here the CDR3 DNA reads TGTGCCTGGAGTGTCCCCTCAGGGGGCGGTGGCTACACCTTC. It translates to CAWSVPSGGGGYTF.

This clone was detected many times. The chain joins TRBV7-3 to TRBJ2-6, with 9 bases matching TRBD1. The junction had 13 bases not matched to a gene; V was cut back by 5 bases and J by 2 bases. Germline-derived CDR1 and CDR2 are SGHTA and FQGTGA. The length of the CDR3 is 19 residues. CDR3 amino acids: CASSRLGQGTYTGANVLTF. As DNA, the CDR3 is TGTGCCAGCAGCCGTTTGGGACAGGGTACCTATACTGGGGCCAACGTCCTGACTTTC.

This clone has more than one count but fewer than ten. V usage is TRBV7-2 and J usage is TRBJ2-7; either TRBD1 or TRBD2 may supply D (5 bases each). This CDR3 is built from 12 residues. CDR1 is SGHTA and CDR2 is FQGNSA in the germline V gene. V was trimmed by 2 bases and J by 9 bases, leaving 11 bases between them. CDR3 sequence reads: CASSLWEQGQYF. The CDR3 region has the DNA TGTGCCAGCAGCTTATGGGAGCAGGGGCAGTACTTC.

This clone occurred many times. This chain joins TRBV3-1 and TRBJ2-7; maybe TRBD1 (6 bases). Germline values: CDR1 LGHDT, CDR2 YNNKEL (reference sequence). V shed 5 bases and J shed 2 bases, with 13 bases lying between them. CDR3 length: 14 amino acids. This CDR3 reads CASSVRDNPYEQYF. The CDR3 region has the DNA TGTGCCAGCAGCGTCCGGGACAACCCCTACGAGCAGTACTTC.

The chain couples TRBV11-2 to TRBJ2-6, with a possible D match to TRBD1 (5 bases). Germline CDR1 reads SGHAT; CDR2 reads FQNNGV. Trimming removed 10 bases from V and 4 bases from J, with 14 bases in between. The CDR3 contains 14 residues. The CDR3 nucleotides are TGTGCCATCAGTGGGGCGACCGGGGCCAACGTCCTGACTTTC. It is translated as CAISGATGANVLTF.

The rearrangement uses TRBV5-1 and TRBJ2-5, with 7 positions matching TRBD2. The CDR3 length is 15 residues. Trimming removed 1 base from V and 3 bases from J; junction bases left unmatched: 6. CDR1 SGHRS and CDR2 YFSETQ come from the germline V gene. In nucleotides, the CDR3 is TGCGCCAGCAGCTTGTTGAGTGGGAGGGAAGAGACCCAGTACTTC. It encodes CASSLLSGREETQYF.

This clone was seen many times. This rearrangement joins TRBV5-5 to TRBJ1-6; 8 nucleotides line up with TRBD1. Trimming took 4 bases from V and 7 from J; bases not matched to a gene: 7. The CDR3 loop spans 15 amino acids. Germline V gene sequence: CDR1 SGHKS, CDR2 YYEKEE (reference sequence). The CDR3 reads CASSREGQENSPLHF. DNA for the CDR3: TGTGCCAGCAGCCGGGAGGGACAGGAGAATTCACCCCTCCACTTT.

The CDR3 is CASRVSQTYNEQFF. The CDR3 DNA reads as TGTGCCAGCAGGGTGTCACAGACCTACAATGAGCAGTTCTTC. The chain links TRBV12-3 or TRBV12-4 to TRBJ2-1, with unresolved D. The V and J ends lost 6 bases and 2 bases respectively, with 11 bases between them. The CDR3 has 14 amino acids.

This clone counts as medium-sized. The chain joins TRBV28 to TRBJ1-1; D perhaps matches TRBD1 (6 bases). Germline assignment: CDR1 MDHEN and CDR2 SYDVKM. Trimming took 8 bases from V and 0 from J, leaving 13 bases between them. The CDR3 runs to 14 residues. CDR3 in DNA: TGTGCCAGCGCCGCAGGGGCTCTGAACACTGAAGCTTTCTTT. Protein: CASAAGALNTEAFF.